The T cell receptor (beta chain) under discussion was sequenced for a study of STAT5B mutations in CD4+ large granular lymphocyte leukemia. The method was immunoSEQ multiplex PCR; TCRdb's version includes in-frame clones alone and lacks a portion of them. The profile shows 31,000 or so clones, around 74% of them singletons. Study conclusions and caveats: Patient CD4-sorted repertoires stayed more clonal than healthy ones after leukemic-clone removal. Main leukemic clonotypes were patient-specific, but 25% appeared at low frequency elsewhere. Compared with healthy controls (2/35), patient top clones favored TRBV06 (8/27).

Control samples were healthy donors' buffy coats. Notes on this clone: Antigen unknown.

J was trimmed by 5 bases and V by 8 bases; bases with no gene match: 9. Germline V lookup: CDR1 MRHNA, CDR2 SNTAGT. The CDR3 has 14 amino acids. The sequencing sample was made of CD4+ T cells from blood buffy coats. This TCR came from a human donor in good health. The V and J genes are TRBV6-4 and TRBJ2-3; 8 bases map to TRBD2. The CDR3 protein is CASGSGGPGDTQYF. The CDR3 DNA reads TGTGCCAGCGGTTCGGGGGGGCCTGGAGATACGCAGTATTTT.